These T cell receptor beta chains were read from a single sample in a study of Tregs in tolerant kidney transplant recipients. Measured with immunoSEQ multiplex PCR; TCRdb has only the in-frame clones, and not every one. Of approximately 98,000 clones in the sample, 90% were seen once. This sample comprised CD4+ T cells from blood, obtained before the transplant. The receptors were gathered from a human donor who received a combined kidney and bone marrow transplant. CDR3s include the opening cysteine and the closing phenylalanine or tryptophan. A D gene is named only where the DNA matches it firmly. Part of the rows lack a size; the others show once, few, many or a class for expanded clones.

abundance: few
v_gene: TRBV18
j_gene: TRBJ2-7
d_gene: -
CDR3aa: CASSPPGQNEQYF
CDR3nt: TGTGCCAGCTCACCACCAGGACAGAACGAGCAGTACTTC

abundance: -
v_gene: TRBV5-6
j_gene: TRBJ1-3
d_gene: -
CDR3aa: CASSLARLRASSGNTIYF
CDR3nt: TGTGCCAGCAGCTTGGCGAGGCTGCGTGCAAGCTCTGGAAACACCATATATTTT

abundance: -
v_gene: TRBV7-2
j_gene: TRBJ2-1
d_gene: -
CDR3aa: CASSSYPVGGPSWDEQFF
CDR3nt: TGTGCCAGCAGCTCTTACCCCGTAGGCGGGCCTAGTTGGGATGAGCAGTTCTTC

abundance: -
v_gene: TRBV5-8
j_gene: TRBJ2-2
d_gene: TRBD1
CDR3aa: CASSLLGTGVYTGELFF
CDR3nt: TGTGCCAGCAGCTTGCTAGGGACAGGGGTCTACACCGGGGAGCTGTTTTTT

abundance: few
v_gene: TRBV19
j_gene: TRBJ2-5
d_gene: -
CDR3aa: CASSIRGTPQETQYF
CDR3nt: TGTGCCAGTAGTATTAGGGGGACACCCCAAGAGACCCAGTACTTC

abundance: -
v_gene: TRBV6-1
j_gene: TRBJ1-1
d_gene: -
CDR3aa: CASTYVSNTEAFF
CDR3nt: TGTGCCAGCACTTATGTCTCGAACACTGAAGCTTTCTTT

abundance: once
v_gene: TRBV30
j_gene: TRBJ2-1
d_gene: TRBD2
CDR3aa: CAWSEPGTSGRSLDNEQFF
CDR3nt: TGTGCCTGGAGTGAACCCGGGACTAGCGGGAGGTCCCTCGACAATGAGCAGTTCTTC

abundance: -
v_gene: TRBV7-9
j_gene: TRBJ1-1
d_gene: -
CDR3aa: CASSIVQGRRAFF
CDR3nt: TGTGCCAGCAGCATAGTTCAGGGGCGCAGGGCTTTCTTT

abundance: -
v_gene: TRBV11-2
j_gene: TRBJ2-3
d_gene: TRBD2
CDR3aa: CASSLPLLAGTDTQYF
CDR3nt: TGTGCCAGCAGCTTACCCCTCCTAGCGGGCACAGATACGCAGTATTTT

abundance: -
v_gene: TRBV25-1
j_gene: TRBJ2-2
d_gene: TRBD1
CDR3aa: CASSERGQGYTGELFF
CDR3nt: TGTGCCAGCAGTGAACGAGGACAGGGGTACACCGGGGAGCTGTTTTTT

abundance: -
v_gene: TRBV6-5
j_gene: TRBJ2-7
d_gene: -
CDR3aa: CASSPGVGEQYF
CDR3nt: TGTGCCAGCAGTCCCGGGGTCGGGGAGCAGTACTTC

abundance: once
v_gene: TRBV23-1
j_gene: TRBJ2-3
d_gene: TRBD2
CDR3aa: CASSQSGTSRYGTDTQYF
CDR3nt: TGCGCCAGCAGTCAATCGGGGACTAGCAGATATGGCACAGATACGCAGTATTTT

abundance: -
v_gene: TRBV6-5
j_gene: TRBJ2-5
d_gene: TRBD1
CDR3aa: CASSRDRGETQYF
CDR3nt: TGTGCCAGCAGTCGCGACAGGGGGGAGACCCAGTACTTC

abundance: -
v_gene: TRBV15
j_gene: TRBJ2-7
d_gene: TRBD1
CDR3aa: CATSRSRGIYEQYF
CDR3nt: TGTGCCACCAGCAGGAGCAGGGGGATTTACGAGCAGTACTTC

abundance: -
v_gene: TRBV11-2
j_gene: TRBJ2-3
d_gene: TRBD1
CDR3aa: CASSSQGDTQYF
CDR3nt: TGTGCCAGCAGCTCCCAGGGGGACACGCAGTATTTT

abundance: -
v_gene: TRBV5-4
j_gene: TRBJ2-5
d_gene: TRBD1
CDR3aa: CASSTQDRDEETQYF
CDR3nt: TGTGCCAGCAGCACCCAGGACAGGGACGAAGAGACCCAGTACTTC

abundance: once
v_gene: TRBV10-3
j_gene: TRBJ1-2
d_gene: -
CDR3aa: CAIKTANYGYTF
CDR3nt: TGTGCCATCAAGACAGCCAACTATGGCTACACCTTC

abundance: -
v_gene: TRBV5-1
j_gene: TRBJ2-7
d_gene: TRBD2
CDR3aa: CASSPGTSGGGYEQYF
CDR3nt: TGCGCCAGCAGCCCCGGGACTAGCGGGGGGGGATACGAGCAGTACTTC

abundance: -
v_gene: TRBV11-2
j_gene: TRBJ2-3
d_gene: -
CDR3aa: CASSLEPPGQGADTQYF
CDR3nt: TGTGCCAGCAGCTTAGAACCTCCGGGACAAGGGGCAGATACGCAGTATTTT

abundance: -
v_gene: TRBV7-2
j_gene: TRBJ2-1
d_gene: -
CDR3aa: CASSFSRPYNEQFF
CDR3nt: TGTGCCAGCAGCTTTTCGAGGCCCTACAATGAGCAGTTCTTC

abundance: -
v_gene: TRBV30
j_gene: TRBJ2-7
d_gene: TRBD1
CDR3aa: CAWRGDRALGEQYF
CDR3nt: TGTGCCTGGAGGGGGGACAGAGCCTTGGGGGAGCAGTACTTC

abundance: few
v_gene: TRBV5-1
j_gene: TRBJ2-7
d_gene: -
CDR3aa: CASRQGGHYEQYF
CDR3nt: TGCGCCAGCAGGCAGGGTGGGCATTACGAGCAGTACTTC

abundance: -
v_gene: TRBV30
j_gene: TRBJ2-4
d_gene: TRBD2
CDR3aa: CAWSVWGPGGERGNIQYF
CDR3nt: TGTGCCTGGAGTGTGTGGGGACCTGGGGGGGAGCGGGGAAACATTCAGTACTTC

abundance: -
v_gene: TRBV5-4
j_gene: TRBJ1-3
d_gene: -
CDR3aa: CASSPTPRGNTIYF
CDR3nt: TGTGCCAGCAGCCCTACCCCTCGGGGAAACACCATATATTTT

abundance: -
v_gene: TRBV5-1
j_gene: TRBJ1-2
d_gene: TRBD1
CDR3aa: CASSPRDRGYGYTF
CDR3nt: TGCGCCAGCAGCCCGCGGGACAGGGGGTATGGCTACACCTTC

abundance: -
v_gene: TRBV19
j_gene: TRBJ1-2
d_gene: TRBD1
CDR3aa: CASSISRTGGYGYTF
CDR3nt: TGTGCCAGTAGTATTTCCCGGACAGGGGGCTATGGCTACACCTTC

abundance: -
v_gene: TRBV28
j_gene: TRBJ1-1
d_gene: TRBD1
CDR3aa: CASSQGGDTEAFF
CDR3nt: TGTGCCAGCAGCCAGGGGGGTGACACTGAAGCTTTCTTT

abundance: -
v_gene: TRBV7-2
j_gene: TRBJ2-3
d_gene: -
CDR3aa: CASSRDGIPDSDTQYF
CDR3nt: TGTGCCAGCAGCCGAGACGGGATCCCGGACTCAGATACGCAGTATTTT

abundance: -
v_gene: TRBV5-1
j_gene: TRBJ2-7
d_gene: -
CDR3aa: CASSLRQGSEQYF
CDR3nt: TGCGCCAGCAGCTTGCGGCAGGGCAGCGAGCAGTACTTC

abundance: -
v_gene: TRBV5-1
j_gene: TRBJ2-3
d_gene: TRBD1
CDR3aa: CASVPGQGLDTQYF
CDR3nt: TGCGCCAGCGTTCCGGGACAGGGCCTTGATACGCAGTATTTT

abundance: -
v_gene: TRBV7-9
j_gene: TRBJ2-7
d_gene: -
CDR3aa: CASSPRSEQYF
CDR3nt: TGTGCCAGCAGCCCCCGTTCGGAGCAGTACTTC

abundance: -
v_gene: TRBV6-5
j_gene: TRBJ1-2
d_gene: -
CDR3aa: CAVSGGNRYGYTF
CDR3nt: TGTGCCGTTTCCGGGGGGAACCGCTATGGCTACACCTTC

abundance: -
v_gene: TRBV5-1
j_gene: TRBJ2-1
d_gene: TRBD2
CDR3aa: CASSQLTSGSPSEQFF
CDR3nt: TGCGCCAGCAGCCAACTGACTAGCGGGAGCCCTAGTGAGCAGTTCTTC

abundance: -
v_gene: TRBV5-1
j_gene: TRBJ2-3
d_gene: TRBD1
CDR3aa: CASSRNTGEDTQYF
CDR3nt: TGCGCCAGCAGCCGTAATACAGGGGAAGATACGCAGTATTTT

abundance: few
v_gene: TRBV6-5
j_gene: TRBJ2-7
d_gene: -
CDR3aa: CASSRAWGAYEQYF
CDR3nt: TGTGCCAGCAGTCGGGCCTGGGGGGCCTACGAGCAGTACTTC

abundance: -
v_gene: TRBV11-2
j_gene: TRBJ2-5
d_gene: TRBD1
CDR3aa: CASSSRTGVSGETQYF
CDR3nt: TGTGCCAGCAGCTCCAGGACAGGGGTCTCCGGAGAGACCCAGTACTTC

abundance: -
v_gene: TRBV11-2
j_gene: TRBJ1-1
d_gene: -
CDR3aa: CASSLKFGKEAFF
CDR3nt: TGTGCCAGCAGCTTAAAGTTCGGGAAGGAAGCTTTCTTT

abundance: -
v_gene: TRBV19
j_gene: TRBJ2-3
d_gene: TRBD2
CDR3aa: CASSSRPLAGATDTQYF
CDR3nt: TGTGCCAGTAGTTCCCGCCCACTAGCGGGGGCGACAGATACGCAGTATTTT

abundance: -
v_gene: TRBV5-5
j_gene: TRBJ1-2
d_gene: -
CDR3aa: CASSRGWQDGYTF
CDR3nt: TGTGCCAGCAGCCGGGGGTGGCAAGATGGCTACACCTTC

abundance: -
v_gene: TRBV28
j_gene: TRBJ1-5
d_gene: TRBD1
CDR3aa: CASKAGTGDSNQPQHF
CDR3nt: TGTGCCAGCAAGGCCGGGACAGGGGATAGCAATCAGCCCCAGCATTTT

abundance: -
v_gene: TRBV6-1
j_gene: TRBJ1-2
d_gene: TRBD1
CDR3aa: CASRGTGADYGYTF
CDR3nt: TGTGCCAGCAGAGGGACAGGGGCTGACTATGGCTACACCTTC

abundance: -
v_gene: TRBV10-2
j_gene: TRBJ1-6
d_gene: -
CDR3aa: CASRDRPIGPLHF
CDR3nt: TGCGCCAGCAGAGACAGACCCATCGGTCCCCTCCACTTT

abundance: -
v_gene: TRBV6-5
j_gene: TRBJ2-5
d_gene: -
CDR3aa: CASSYSTGQETQYF
CDR3nt: TGTGCCAGCAGTTATTCGACGGGGCAAGAGACCCAGTACTTC

abundance: -
v_gene: TRBV7-2
j_gene: TRBJ1-4
d_gene: -
CDR3aa: CASSTQKGRENEKLFF
CDR3nt: TGTGCCAGCAGCACCCAAAAGGGGAGGGAAAATGAAAAACTGTTTTTT

abundance: -
v_gene: TRBV7-8
j_gene: TRBJ1-1
d_gene: -
CDR3aa: CASSFVRDTEAFF
CDR3nt: TGTGCCAGCAGCTTTGTCCGGGACACTGAAGCTTTCTTT

abundance: -
v_gene: TRBV11-2
j_gene: TRBJ2-1
d_gene: -
CDR3aa: CASSLERARGEQFF
CDR3nt: TGTGCCAGCAGCTTAGAGCGGGCCAGGGGTGAGCAGTTCTTC

abundance: -
v_gene: TRBV5-4
j_gene: TRBJ1-1
d_gene: TRBD1
CDR3aa: CASSDVGQSNTEAFF
CDR3nt: TGTGCCAGCAGCGATGTGGGACAGTCAAACACTGAAGCTTTCTTT

abundance: -
v_gene: TRBV4-2
j_gene: TRBJ1-1
d_gene: -
CDR3aa: CASSTDRRAGTEAFF
CDR3nt: TGTGCCAGCAGTACTGATAGGAGGGCGGGCACTGAAGCTTTCTTT

abundance: -
v_gene: TRBV7-6
j_gene: TRBJ1-2
d_gene: TRBD1
CDR3aa: CASSLAGGDGYTF
CDR3nt: TGTGCCAGCAGCTTAGCAGGGGGCGATGGCTACACCTTC